This record concerns one T cell receptor (beta chain) sequence. Its specificity is unknown. Looked up from germline, CDR1 is SGHRS and CDR2 is YFSETQ. V lost 1 base and J 0 bases, leaving 7 bases between the germline ends. This CDR3 contains 14 residues. These data are taken from a study of T cell responses to AZD1222 COVID-19 vaccine. Notes on the study in general: Spike-specific TCR breadth and depth rose after two AZD1222 doses. Donor demographics were predominantly white British with a female majority; clonal diversity may be underestimated. None of the repertoires were sampled until the peak T cell response had passed.

Here immunoSEQ multiplex PCR was the method, and the copy in TCRdb shows in-frame clones only, minus some. The sample lists roughly 200,000 clones; about 93% were seen once. The chain recombines TRBV5-1 with TRBJ1-1; the D is unclear. The sequenced sample was peripheral blood, obtained 28 days after the second dose of the MenACWY control vaccine. The receptor comes from an adult who received the MenACWY meningococcal vaccine as a control. This CDR3 is CASSLKLMNTEAFF. CDR3 in DNA: TGCGCCAGCAGCTTGAAGTTGATGAACACTGAAGCTTTCTTT.